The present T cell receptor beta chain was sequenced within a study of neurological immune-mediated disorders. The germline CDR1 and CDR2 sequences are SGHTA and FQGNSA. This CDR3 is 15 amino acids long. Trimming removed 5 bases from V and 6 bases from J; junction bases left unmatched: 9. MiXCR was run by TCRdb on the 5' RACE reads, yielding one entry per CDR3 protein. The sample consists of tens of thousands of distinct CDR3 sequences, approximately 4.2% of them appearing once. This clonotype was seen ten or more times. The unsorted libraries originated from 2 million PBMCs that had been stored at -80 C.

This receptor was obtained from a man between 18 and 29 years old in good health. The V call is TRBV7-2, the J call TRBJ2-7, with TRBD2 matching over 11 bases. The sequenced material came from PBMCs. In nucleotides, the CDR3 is TGTGCCAGCAGCCCGACAACTAGCGGGAGCATCGAGCAGTACTTC. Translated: CASSPTTSGSIEQYF. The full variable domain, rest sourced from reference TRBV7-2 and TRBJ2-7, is GAGVSQSPSNKVTEKGKDVELRCDPISGHTALYWYRQSLGQGLEFLIYFQGNSAPDKSGLPSDRFSAERTGGSVSTLTIQRTQQEDSAVYLCASSPTTSGSIEQYFGPGTRLTVT.